The source of this T cell receptor (beta chain) is a study of blood T cells in healthy people across ages. Turning to this clonotype: What it binds is unknown.

Trimming removed 3 bases from V and 11 bases from J; junction bases left unmatched: 9. From germline, CDR1 is SGHTA and CDR2 FQGTGA. This CDR3 contains 13 residues. For the second PCR, which ran for about 6 to 11 cycles, a sample-barcoded 5' primer and a J-beta primer mix were used. Each cDNA molecule was tagged by a template-switch adaptor with 12 random nucleotides. Each of the samples gave a minimum of 2.5 million paired-end reads that contained CDR3. TCRdb re-called the 5' RACE reads through MiXCR, storing one row per CDR3 protein. The table records roughly 1.4 million distinct CDR3 sequences, almost 60% of them present only once. Study-level points and caveats: As age increased, TCR beta diversity per million T cells fell in a roughly linear fashion. There were more naive CD4+ cells and higher diversity in long-lived donors than in aged donors.

The chain couples TRBV7-3 to TRBJ2-5; TRBD2 matches at 7 bases. The sample taken for sequencing was blood. The clonotype comes from a man younger than 35 in good health. The CDR3 spells CASSFGTNNEQYF. CDR3 bases: TGTGCCAGCAGCTTCGGGACTAACAATGAGCAGTACTTC.